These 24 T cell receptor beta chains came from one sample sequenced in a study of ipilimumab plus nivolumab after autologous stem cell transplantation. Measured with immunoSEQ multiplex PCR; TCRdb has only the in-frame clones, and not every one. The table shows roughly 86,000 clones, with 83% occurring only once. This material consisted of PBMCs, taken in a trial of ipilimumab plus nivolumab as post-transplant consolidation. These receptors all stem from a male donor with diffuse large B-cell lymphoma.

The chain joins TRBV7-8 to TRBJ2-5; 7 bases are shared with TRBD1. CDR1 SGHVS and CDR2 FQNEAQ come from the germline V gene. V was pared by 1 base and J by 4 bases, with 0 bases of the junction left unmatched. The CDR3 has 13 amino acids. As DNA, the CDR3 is TGTGCCAGCAGCTTAGGACAGGGAGAGACCCAGTACTTC. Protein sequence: CASSLGQGETQYF.

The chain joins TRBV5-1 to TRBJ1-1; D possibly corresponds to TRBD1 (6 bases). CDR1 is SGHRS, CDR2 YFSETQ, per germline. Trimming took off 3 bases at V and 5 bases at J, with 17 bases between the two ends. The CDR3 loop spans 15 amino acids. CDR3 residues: CASSSSPIRGTEAFF. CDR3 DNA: TGCGCCAGCAGCTCAAGCCCCATCAGGGGTACTGAAGCTTTCTTT. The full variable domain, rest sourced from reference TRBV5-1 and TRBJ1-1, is KAGVTQTPRYLIKTRGQQVTLSCSPISGHRSVSWYQQTPGQGLQFLFEYFSETQRNKGNFPGRFSGRQFSNSRSEMNVSTLELGDSALYLCASSSSPIRGTEAFFGQGTRLTVV.

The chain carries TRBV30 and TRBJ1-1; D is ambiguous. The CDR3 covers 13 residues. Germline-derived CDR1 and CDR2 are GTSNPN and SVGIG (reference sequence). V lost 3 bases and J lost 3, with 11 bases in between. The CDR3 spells CAWRWGEDTEAFF. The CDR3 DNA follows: TGTGCCTGGAGATGGGGAGAGGACACTGAAGCTTTCTTT.

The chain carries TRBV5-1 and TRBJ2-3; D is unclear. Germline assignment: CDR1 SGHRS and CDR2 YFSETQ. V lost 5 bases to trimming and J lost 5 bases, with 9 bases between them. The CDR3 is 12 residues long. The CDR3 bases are TGCGCCAGCAGAATGATGGAAGATACGCAGTATTTT. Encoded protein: CASRMMEDTQYF.

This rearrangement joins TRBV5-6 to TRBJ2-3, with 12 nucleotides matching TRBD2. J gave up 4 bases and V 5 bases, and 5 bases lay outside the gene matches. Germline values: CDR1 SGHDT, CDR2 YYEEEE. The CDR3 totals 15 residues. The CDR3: CASSQGLAGADTQYF. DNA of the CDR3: TGTGCCAGCAGTCAGGGACTAGCGGGCGCAGATACGCAGTATTTT.

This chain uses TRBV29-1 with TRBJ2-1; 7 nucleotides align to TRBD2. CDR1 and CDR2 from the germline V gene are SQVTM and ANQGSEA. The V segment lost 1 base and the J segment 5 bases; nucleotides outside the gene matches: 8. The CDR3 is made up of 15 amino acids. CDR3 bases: TGCAGCGTTGAAGGGGAGGGACTAACTAACAATGAGCAGTTCTTC. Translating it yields CSVEGEGLTNNEQFF.

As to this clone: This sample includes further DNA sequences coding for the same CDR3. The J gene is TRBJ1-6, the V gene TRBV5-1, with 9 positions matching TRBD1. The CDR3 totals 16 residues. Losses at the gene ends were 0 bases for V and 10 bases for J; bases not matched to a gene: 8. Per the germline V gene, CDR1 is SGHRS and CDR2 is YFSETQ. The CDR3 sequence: CASSLGPGTGTSPLHF. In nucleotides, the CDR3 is TGCGCCAGCAGCTTGGGGCCCGGGACAGGGACCTCACCCCTCCACTTT.

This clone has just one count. CDR3 in amino acids: CARTGPAVGYEQYF. In nucleotides, the CDR3 is TGTGCCAGGACAGGGCCTGCCGTTGGCTACGAGCAGTACTTC. J is TRBJ2-7 and V is TRBV6-5, with 7 bases lining up with TRBD1. V lost 9 bases and J lost 3; bases outside the gene matches: 11. Germline-derived CDR1 and CDR2 are MNHEY and SVGAGI. The CDR3 spans 14 residues.

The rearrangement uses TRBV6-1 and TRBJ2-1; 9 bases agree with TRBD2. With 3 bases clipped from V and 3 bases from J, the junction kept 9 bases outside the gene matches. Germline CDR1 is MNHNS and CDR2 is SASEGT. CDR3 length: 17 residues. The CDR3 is CASSDDASGTLYNEQFF. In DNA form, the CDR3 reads TGTGCCAGCAGTGACGATGCTAGCGGGACCCTCTACAATGAGCAGTTCTTC.

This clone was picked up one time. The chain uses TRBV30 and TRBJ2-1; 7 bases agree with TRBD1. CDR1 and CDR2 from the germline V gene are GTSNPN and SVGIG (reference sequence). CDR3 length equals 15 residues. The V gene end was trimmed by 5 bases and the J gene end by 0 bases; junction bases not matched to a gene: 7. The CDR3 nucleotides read TGTGCCTGGCAGGGACAGCGAGGCTCCTACAATGAGCAGTTCTTC. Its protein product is CAWQGQRGSYNEQFF.

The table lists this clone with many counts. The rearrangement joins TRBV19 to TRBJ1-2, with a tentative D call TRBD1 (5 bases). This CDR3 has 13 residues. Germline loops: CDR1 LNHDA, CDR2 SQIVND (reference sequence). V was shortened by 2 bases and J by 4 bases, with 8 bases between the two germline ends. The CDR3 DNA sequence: TGTGCCAGTAGTATACAGGGCCTCTATGGCTACACCTTC. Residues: CASSIQGLYGYTF.

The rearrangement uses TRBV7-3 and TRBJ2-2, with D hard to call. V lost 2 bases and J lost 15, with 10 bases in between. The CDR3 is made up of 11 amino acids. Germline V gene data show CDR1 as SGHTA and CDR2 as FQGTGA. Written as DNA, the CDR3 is TGTGCCAGCAGCTTATCACCGACGGTGTTTTTT. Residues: CASSLSPTVFF.

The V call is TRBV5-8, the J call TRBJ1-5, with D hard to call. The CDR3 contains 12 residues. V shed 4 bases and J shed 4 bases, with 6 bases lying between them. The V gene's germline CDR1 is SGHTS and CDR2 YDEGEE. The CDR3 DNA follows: TGTGCCAGCAGCGTACGTAATCAGCCCCAGCATTTT. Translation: CASSVRNQPQHF.

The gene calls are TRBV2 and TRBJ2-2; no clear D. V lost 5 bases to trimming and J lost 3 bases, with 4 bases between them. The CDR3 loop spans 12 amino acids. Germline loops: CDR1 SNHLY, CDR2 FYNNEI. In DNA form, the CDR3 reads TGTGCCAGCAGTAGAGACACCGGGGAGCTGTTTTTT. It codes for CASSRDTGELFF.

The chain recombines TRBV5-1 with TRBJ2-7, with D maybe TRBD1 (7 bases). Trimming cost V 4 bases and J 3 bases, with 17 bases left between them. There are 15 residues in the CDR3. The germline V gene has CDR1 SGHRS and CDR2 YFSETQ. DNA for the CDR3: TGCGCCAGCAGCCCGGAGGCGGGACAGTTCTACGAGCAGTACTTC. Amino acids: CASSPEAGQFYEQYF.

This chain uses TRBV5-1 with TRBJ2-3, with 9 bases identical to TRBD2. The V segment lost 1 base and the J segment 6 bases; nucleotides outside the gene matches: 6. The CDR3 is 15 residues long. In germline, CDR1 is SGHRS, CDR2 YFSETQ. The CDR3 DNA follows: TGCGCCAGCAGCTTGCCAGCGGGGGGATTGGATACGCAGTATTTT. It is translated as CASSLPAGGLDTQYF.

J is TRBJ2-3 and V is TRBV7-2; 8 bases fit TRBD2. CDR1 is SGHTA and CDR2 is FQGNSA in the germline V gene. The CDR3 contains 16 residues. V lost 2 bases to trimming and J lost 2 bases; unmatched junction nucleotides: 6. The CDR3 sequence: CASSLQRERPTDTQYF. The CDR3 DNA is TGTGCCAGCAGCTTACAGCGGGAGCGTCCCACAGATACGCAGTATTTT.

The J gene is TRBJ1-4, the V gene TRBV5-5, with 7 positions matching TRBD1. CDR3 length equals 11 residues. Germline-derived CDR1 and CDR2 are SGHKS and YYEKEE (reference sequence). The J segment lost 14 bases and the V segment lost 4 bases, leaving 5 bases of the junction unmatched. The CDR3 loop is CASSRQGDLFF. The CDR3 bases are TGTGCCAGCAGCCGACAGGGAGACCTGTTTTTT. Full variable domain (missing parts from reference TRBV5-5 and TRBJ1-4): DAGVTQSPTHLIKTRGQQVTLRCSPISGHKSVSWYQQVLGQGPQFIFQYYEKEERGRGNFPDRFSARQFPNYSSELNVNALLLGDSALYLCASSRQGDLFFGSGTQLSVL.

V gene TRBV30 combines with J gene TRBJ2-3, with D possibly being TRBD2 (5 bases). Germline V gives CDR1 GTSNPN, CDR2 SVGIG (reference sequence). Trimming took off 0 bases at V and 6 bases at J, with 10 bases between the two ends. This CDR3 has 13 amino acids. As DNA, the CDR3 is TGTGCCTGGAGTGTAGGCGGGTCCGATACGCAGTATTTT. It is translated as CAWSVGGSDTQYF. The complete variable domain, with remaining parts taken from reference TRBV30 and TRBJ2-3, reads SQTIHQWPATLVQPVGSPLSLECTVEGTSNPNLYWYRQAAGRGLQLLFYSVGIGQISSEVPQNLSASRPQDRQFILSSKKLLLSDSGFYLCAWSVGGSDTQYFGPGTRLTVL.

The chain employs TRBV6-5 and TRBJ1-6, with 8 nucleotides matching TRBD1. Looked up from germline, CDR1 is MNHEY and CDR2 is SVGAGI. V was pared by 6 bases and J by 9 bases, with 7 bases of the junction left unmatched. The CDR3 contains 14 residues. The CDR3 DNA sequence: TGTGCCAGCAGCCCGGGACAGGTCGGTTCACCCCTCCACTTT. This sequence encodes CASSPGQVGSPLHF.

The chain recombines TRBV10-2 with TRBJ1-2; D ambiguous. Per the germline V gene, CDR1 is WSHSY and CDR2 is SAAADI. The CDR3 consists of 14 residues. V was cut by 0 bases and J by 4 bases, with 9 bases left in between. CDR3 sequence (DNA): TGCGCCAGCAGTGAGTCGCGGGGAACCTATGGCTACACCTTC. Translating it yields CASSESRGTYGYTF.

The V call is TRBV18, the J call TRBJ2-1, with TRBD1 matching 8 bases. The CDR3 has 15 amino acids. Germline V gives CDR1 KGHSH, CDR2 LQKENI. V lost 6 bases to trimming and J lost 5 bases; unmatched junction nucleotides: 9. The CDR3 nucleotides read TGTGCCAGCTCTCTCAGACAGGGGCGGCACAATGAGCAGTTCTTC. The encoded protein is CASSLRQGRHNEQFF.

CDR3 region: CASSLGGGTTDTQYF. CDR3 coding DNA: TGCGCCAGCAGCTTGGGTGGCGGGACCACAGATACGCAGTATTTT. V gene TRBV5-1 combines with J gene TRBJ2-3; D possibly corresponds to TRBD2 (6 bases). Germline V gene data show CDR1 as SGHRS and CDR2 as YFSETQ. Trimming left V 0 bases short and J 2 bases short, with 10 bases between. This CDR3 has 15 amino acids.

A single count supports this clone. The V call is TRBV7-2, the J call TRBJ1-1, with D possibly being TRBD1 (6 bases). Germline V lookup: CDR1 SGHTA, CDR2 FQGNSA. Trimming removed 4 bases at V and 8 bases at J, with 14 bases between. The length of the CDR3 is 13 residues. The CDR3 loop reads CASSSPGGGEAFF. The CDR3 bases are TGTGCCAGCAGCTCCCCCGGAGGGGGGGAAGCTTTCTTT.